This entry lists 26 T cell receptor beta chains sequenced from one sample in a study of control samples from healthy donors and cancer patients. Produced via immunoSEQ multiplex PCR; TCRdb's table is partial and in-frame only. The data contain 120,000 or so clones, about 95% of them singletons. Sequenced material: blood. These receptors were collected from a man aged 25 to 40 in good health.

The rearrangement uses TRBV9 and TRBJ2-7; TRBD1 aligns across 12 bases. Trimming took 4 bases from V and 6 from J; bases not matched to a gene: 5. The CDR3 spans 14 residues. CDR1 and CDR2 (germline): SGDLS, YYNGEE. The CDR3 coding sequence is TGTGCCAGCAGCATTGGGACAGGGGGCGCCGAGCAGTACTTC. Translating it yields CASSIGTGGAEQYF.

CDR3 region: CASSPWTGGLYNSPLHF. In DNA, the CDR3 is TGTGCCAGCAGTCCGTGGACAGGGGGACTCTATAATTCACCCCTCCACTTT. The chain uses TRBV27 and TRBJ1-6; TRBD1 aligns across 10 bases. V was pared by 5 bases and J by 3 bases, with 7 bases of the junction left unmatched. The CDR3 covers 17 residues. Germline CDR1 MNHEY, CDR2 SMNVEV (reference sequence).

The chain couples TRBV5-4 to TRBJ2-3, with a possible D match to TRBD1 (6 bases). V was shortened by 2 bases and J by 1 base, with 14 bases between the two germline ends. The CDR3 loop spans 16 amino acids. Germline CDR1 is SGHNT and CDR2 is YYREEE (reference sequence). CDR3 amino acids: CASSLITGSGTDTQYF. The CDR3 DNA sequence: TGTGCCAGCAGCTTAATTACAGGGTCGGGCACAGATACGCAGTATTTT.

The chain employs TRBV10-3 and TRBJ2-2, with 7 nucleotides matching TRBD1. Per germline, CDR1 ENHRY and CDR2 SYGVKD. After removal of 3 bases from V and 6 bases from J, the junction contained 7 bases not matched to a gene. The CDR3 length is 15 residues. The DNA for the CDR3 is TGTGCCATCAGTGACCCCGGGACAGTACCCGGGGAGCTGTTTTTT. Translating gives CAISDPGTVPGELFF.

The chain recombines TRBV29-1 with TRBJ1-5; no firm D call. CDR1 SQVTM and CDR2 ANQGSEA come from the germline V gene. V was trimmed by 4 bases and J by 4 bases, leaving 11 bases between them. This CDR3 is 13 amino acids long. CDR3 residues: CSVASSSNQPQHF. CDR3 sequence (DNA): TGCAGCGTTGCCAGCTCTTCAAATCAGCCCCAGCATTTT.

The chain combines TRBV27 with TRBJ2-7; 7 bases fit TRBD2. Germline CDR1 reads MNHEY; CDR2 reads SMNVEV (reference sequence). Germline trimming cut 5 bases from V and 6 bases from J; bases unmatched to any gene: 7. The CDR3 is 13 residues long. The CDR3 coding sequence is TGTGCCAGCAGTGCCCGGACGGGGGGCGAGCAGTACTTC. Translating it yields CASSARTGGEQYF.

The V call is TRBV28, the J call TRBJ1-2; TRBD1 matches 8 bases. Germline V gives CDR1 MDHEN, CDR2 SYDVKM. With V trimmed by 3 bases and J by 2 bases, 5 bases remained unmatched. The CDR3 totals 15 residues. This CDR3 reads CASSFRTGPNYGYTF. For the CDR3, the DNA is TGTGCCAGCAGTTTCAGGACAGGGCCGAACTATGGCTACACCTTC.

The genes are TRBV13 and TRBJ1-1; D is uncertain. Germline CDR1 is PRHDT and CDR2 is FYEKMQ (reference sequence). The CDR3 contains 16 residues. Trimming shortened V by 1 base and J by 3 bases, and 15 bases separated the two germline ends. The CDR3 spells CASSLARLQFYTEAFF. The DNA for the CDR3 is TGTGCCAGCAGCTTAGCGCGCTTACAGTTCTACACTGAAGCTTTCTTT.

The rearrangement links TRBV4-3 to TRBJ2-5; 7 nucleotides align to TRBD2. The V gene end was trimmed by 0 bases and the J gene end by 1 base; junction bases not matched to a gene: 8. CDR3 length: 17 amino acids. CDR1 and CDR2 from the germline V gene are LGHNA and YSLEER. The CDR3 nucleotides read TGCGCCAGCAGCCAAGATCGGGGCAGGGAGGGCCAAGAGACCCAGTACTTC. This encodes CASSQDRGREGQETQYF.

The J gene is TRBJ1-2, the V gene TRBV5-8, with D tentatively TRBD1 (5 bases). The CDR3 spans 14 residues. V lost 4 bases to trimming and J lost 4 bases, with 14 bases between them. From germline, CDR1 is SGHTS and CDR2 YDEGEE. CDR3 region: CASSPQGNVYGYTF. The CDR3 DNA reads TGTGCCAGCAGCCCGCAGGGAAACGTCTATGGCTACACCTTC.

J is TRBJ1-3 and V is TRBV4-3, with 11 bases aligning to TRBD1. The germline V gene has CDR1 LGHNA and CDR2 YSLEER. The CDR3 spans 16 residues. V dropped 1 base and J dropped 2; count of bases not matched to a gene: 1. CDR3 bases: TGCGCCAGCAGCCAAGTGGACAGGGGGCCTGGAAACACCATATATTTT. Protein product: CASSQVDRGPGNTIYF.

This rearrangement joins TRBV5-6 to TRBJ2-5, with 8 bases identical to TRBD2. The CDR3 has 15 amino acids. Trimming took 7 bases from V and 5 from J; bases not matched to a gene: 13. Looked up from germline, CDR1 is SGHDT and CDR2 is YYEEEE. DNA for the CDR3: TGTGCCAGCTGCACGGGTCGGGGGGGCGGCGAGACCCAGTACTTC. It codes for CASCTGRGGGETQYF.

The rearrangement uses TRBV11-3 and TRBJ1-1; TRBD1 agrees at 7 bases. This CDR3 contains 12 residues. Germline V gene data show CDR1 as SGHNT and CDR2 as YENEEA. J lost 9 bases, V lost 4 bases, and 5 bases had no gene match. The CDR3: CASSSRDSKAFF. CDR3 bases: TGTGCCAGCAGCTCCCGGGACAGCAAAGCTTTCTTT.

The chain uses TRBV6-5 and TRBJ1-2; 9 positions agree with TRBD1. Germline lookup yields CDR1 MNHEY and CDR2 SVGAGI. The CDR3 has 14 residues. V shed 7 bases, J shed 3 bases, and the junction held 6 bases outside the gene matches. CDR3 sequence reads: CASTTGTGYYGYTF. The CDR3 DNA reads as TGTGCCAGCACCACCGGGACAGGGTACTATGGCTACACCTTC.

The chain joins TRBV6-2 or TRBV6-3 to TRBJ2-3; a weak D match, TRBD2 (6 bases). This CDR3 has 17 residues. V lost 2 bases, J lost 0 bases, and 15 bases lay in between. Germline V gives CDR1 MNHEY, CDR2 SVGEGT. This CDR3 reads CASSYGWGEPSTDTQYF. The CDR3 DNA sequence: TGTGCCAGCAGTTACGGGTGGGGGGAACCTAGCACAGATACGCAGTATTTT.

The CDR3 spells CASSRTVSGGYTF. The CDR3 coding sequence is TGTGCCAGCAGTCGGACAGTTTCGGGTGGCTACACCTTC. The gene calls are TRBV5-8 and TRBJ1-2; weak D call: TRBD1 (6 bases). With 5 bases removed from V and 7 bases from J, the gap between germline ends came to 15 bases. CDR3 length: 13 amino acids. Germline assignment: CDR1 SGHTS and CDR2 YDEGEE. Based on the CDR3 plus reference TRBV5-8 and TRBJ1-2, the full variable domain is EAGVTQSPTHLIKTRGQQATLRCSPISGHTSVYWYQQALGLGLQFLLWYDEGEERNRGNFPPRFSGRQFPNYSSELNVNALELEDSALYLCASSRTVSGGYTFGSGTRLTVV.

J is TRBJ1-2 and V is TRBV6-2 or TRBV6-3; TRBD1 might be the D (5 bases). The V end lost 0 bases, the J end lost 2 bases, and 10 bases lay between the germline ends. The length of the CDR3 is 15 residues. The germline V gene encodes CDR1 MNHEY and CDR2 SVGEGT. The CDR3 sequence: CASSYSGRANYGYTF. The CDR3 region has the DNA TGTGCCAGCAGTTACTCTGGCAGGGCGAACTATGGCTACACCTTC.

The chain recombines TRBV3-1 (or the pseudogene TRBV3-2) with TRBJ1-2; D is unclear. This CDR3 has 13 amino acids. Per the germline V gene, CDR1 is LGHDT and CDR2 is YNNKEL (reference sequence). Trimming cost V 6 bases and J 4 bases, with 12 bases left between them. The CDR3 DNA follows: TGTGCCAGCAGTCTCAGAGGCCTCTATGGCTACACCTTC. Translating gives CASSLRGLYGYTF.

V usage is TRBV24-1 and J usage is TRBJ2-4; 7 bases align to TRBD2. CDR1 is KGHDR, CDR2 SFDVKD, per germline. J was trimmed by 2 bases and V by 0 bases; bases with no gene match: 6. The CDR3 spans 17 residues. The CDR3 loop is CATSDLAQRGSKNIQYF. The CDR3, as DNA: TGTGCCACCAGTGATTTGGCCCAGCGGGGTTCCAAAAACATTCAGTACTTC.

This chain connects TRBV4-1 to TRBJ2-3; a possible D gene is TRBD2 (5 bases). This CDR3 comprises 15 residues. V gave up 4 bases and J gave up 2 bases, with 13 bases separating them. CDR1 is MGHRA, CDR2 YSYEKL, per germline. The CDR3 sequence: CASSPGLTNTDTQYF. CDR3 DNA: TGCGCCAGCAGCCCTGGACTCACTAACACAGATACGCAGTATTTT.

The CDR3 region has the DNA TGTGCCAGCAGCCGGGACAGGCGGAACACCGGGGAGCTGTTTTTT. As protein: CASSRDRRNTGELFF. The V call is TRBV28, the J call TRBJ2-2; 8 bases are shared with TRBD1. Germline V gene sequence: CDR1 MDHEN, CDR2 SYDVKM. The CDR3 totals 15 residues. The trim removed 6 bases at V and 1 base at J, leaving 4 bases unmatched.

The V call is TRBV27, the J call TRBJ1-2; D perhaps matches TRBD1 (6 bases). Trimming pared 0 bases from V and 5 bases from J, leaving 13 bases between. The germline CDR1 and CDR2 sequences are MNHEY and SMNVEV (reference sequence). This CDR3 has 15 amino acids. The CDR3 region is CASSLSRGSSYGYTF. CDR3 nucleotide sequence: TGTGCCAGCAGTTTATCGAGGGGGTCTAGTTATGGCTACACCTTC.

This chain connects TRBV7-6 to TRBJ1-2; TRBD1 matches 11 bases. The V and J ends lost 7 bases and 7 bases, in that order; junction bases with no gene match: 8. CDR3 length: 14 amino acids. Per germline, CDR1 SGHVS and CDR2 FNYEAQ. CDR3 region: CASTLGQGATGYTF. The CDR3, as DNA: TGTGCCAGCACCCTAGGACAGGGGGCGACTGGCTACACCTTC. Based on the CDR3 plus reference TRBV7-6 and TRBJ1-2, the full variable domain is GAGVSQSPRYKVTKRGQDVALRCDPISGHVSLYWYRQALGQGPEFLTYFNYEAQQDKSGLPNDRFSAERPEGSISTLTIQRTEQRDSAMYRCASTLGQGATGYTFGSGTRLTVV.

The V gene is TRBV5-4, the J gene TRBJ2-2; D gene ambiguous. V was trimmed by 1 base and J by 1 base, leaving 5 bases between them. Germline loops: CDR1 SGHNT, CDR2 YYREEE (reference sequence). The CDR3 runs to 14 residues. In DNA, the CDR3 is TGTGCCAGCAGCTTGATATTGAACACCGGGGAGCTGTTTTTT. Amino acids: CASSLILNTGELFF. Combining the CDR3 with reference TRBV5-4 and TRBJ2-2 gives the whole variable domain ETGVTQSPTHLIKTRGQQVTLRCSSQSGHNTVSWYQQALGQGPQFIFQYYREEENGRGNFPPRFSGLQFPNYSSELNVNALELDDSALYLCASSLILNTGELFFGEGSRLTVL.

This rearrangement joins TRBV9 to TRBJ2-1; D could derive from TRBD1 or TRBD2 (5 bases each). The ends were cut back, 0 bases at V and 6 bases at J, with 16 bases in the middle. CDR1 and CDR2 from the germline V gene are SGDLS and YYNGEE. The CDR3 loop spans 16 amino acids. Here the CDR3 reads CASSVGTGPSRNEQFF. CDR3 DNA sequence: TGTGCCAGCAGCGTAGGGACGGGGCCCAGCCGCAATGAGCAGTTCTTC.

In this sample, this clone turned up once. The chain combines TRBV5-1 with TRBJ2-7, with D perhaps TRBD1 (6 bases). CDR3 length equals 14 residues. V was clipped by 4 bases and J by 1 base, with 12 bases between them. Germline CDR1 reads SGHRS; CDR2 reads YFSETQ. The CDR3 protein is CASSAGQRSYEQYF. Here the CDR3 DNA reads TGCGCCAGCAGCGCAGGACAGAGATCCTACGAGCAGTACTTC.